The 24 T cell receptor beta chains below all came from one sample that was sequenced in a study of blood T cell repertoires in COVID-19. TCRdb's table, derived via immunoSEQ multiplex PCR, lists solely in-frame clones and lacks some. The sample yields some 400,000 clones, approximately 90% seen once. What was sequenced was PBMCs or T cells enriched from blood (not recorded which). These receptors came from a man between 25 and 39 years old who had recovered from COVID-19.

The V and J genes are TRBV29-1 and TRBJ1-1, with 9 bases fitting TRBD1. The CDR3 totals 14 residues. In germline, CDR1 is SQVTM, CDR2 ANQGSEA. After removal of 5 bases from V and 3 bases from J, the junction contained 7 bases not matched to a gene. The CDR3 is CSVLRQGDYTEAFF. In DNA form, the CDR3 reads TGCAGCGTTCTGAGACAGGGGGATTACACTGAAGCTTTCTTT.

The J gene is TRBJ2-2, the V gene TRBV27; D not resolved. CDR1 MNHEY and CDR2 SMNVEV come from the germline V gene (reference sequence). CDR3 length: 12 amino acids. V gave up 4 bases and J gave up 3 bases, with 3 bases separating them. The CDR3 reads CASSSDTGELFF. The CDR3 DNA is TGTGCCAGCAGTTCCGACACCGGGGAGCTGTTTTTT.

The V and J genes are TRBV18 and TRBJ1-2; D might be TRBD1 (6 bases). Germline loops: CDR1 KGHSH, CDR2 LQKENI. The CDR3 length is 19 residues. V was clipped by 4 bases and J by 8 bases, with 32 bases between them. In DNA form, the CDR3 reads TGTGCCAGCTCACGGGGAACAGGCCTTGCGGCAGGGGATGTCAGCGGCTACACCTTC. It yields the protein CASSRGTGLAAGDVSGYTF. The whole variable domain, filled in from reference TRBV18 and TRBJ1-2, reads NAGVMQNPRHLVRRRGQEARLRCSPMKGHSHVYWYRQLPEEGLKFMVYLQKENIIDESGMPKERFSAEFPKEGPSILRIQQVVRGDSAAYFCASSRGTGLAAGDVSGYTFGSGTRLTVV.

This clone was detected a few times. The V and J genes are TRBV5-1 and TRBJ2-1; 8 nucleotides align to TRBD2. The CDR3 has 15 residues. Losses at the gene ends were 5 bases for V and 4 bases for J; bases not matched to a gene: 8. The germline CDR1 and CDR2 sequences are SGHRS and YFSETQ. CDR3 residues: CASRGLTSVYNEQFF. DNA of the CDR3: TGCGCCAGCAGGGGATTGACTAGCGTTTACAATGAGCAGTTCTTC.

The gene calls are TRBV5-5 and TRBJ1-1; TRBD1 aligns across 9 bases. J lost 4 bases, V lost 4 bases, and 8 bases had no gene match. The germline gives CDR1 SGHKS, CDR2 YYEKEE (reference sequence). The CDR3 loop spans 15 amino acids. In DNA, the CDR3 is TGTGCCAGCAGCCTCCAACAGGGGGCGTTCACTGAAGCTTTCTTT. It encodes CASSLQQGAFTEAFF.

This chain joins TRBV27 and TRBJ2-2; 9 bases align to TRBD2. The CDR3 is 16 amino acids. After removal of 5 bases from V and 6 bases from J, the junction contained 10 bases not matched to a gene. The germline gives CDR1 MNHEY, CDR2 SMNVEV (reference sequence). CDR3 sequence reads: CASSESPGLAAGELFF. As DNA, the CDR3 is TGTGCCAGCAGTGAATCTCCGGGACTAGCCGCCGGGGAGCTGTTTTTT.

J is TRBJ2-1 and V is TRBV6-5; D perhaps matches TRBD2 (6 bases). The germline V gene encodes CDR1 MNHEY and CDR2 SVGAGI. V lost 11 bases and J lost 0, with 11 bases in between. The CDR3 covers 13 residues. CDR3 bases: TGTGCCGTCCGGGGGATCTCCTACAATGAGCAGTTCTTC. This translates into CAVRGISYNEQFF.

The CDR3 here is CASSLKLRYEQYF. The CDR3 DNA reads as TGTGCCAGCAGTTTAAAACTCAGGTACGAGCAGTACTTC. This chain links TRBV28 with TRBJ2-7; D is uncertain. Trimming cost V 2 bases and J 4 bases, with 9 bases left between them. This CDR3 is built from 13 residues. The germline CDR1 and CDR2 sequences are MDHEN and SYDVKM.

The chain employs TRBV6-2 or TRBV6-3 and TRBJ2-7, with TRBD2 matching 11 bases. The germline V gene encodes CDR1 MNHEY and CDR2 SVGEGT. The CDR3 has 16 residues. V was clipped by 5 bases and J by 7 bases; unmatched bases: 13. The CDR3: CASSPVQTSGTWEQYF. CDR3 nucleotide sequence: TGTGCCAGCAGTCCCGTCCAGACTAGCGGGACTTGGGAGCAGTACTTC.

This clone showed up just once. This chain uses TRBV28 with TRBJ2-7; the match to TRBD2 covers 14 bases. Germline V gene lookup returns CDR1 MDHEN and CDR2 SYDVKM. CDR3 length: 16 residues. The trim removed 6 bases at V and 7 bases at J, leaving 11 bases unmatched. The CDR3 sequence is CASSPGGLAGVGEQYF. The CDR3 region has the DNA TGTGCCAGCAGCCCCGGGGGACTAGCGGGAGTCGGGGAGCAGTACTTC.

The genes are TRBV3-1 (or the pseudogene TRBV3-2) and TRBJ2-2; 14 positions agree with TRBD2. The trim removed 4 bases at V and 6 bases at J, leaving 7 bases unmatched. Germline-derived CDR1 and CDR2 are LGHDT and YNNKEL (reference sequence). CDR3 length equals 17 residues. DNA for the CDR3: TGTGCCAGCAGCCTATCGGGACTAGCGGGAGTACCCGGGGAGCTGTTTTTT. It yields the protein CASSLSGLAGVPGELFF.

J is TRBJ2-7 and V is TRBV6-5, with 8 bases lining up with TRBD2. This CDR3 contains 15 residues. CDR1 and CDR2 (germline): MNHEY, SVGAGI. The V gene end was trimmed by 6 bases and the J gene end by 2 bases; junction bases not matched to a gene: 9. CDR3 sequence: CASSLRAGGPYEQYF. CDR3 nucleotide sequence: TGTGCCAGCAGCCTCCGTGCGGGGGGTCCCTACGAGCAGTACTTC.

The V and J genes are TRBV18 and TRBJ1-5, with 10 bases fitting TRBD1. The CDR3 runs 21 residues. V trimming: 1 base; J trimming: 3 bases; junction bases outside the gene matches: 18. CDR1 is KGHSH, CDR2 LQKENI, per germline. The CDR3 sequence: CASSPLPQTGGASWVNQPQHF. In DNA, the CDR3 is TGTGCCAGCTCACCACTCCCCCAGACAGGGGGCGCGAGTTGGGTCAATCAGCCCCAGCATTTT.

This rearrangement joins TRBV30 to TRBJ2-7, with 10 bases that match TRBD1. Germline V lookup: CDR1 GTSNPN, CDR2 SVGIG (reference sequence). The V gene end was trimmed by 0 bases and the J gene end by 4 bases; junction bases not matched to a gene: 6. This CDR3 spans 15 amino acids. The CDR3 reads CAWSVFGDRGYEQYF. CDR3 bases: TGTGCCTGGAGTGTATTTGGGGACAGGGGATACGAGCAGTACTTC. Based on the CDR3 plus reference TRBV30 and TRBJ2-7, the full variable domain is SQTIHQWPATLVQPVGSPLSLECTVEGTSNPNLYWYRQAAGRGLQLLFYSVGIGQISSEVPQNLSASRPQDRQFILSSKKLLLSDSGFYLCAWSVFGDRGYEQYFGPGTRLTVT.

The CDR3 DNA reads TGTGCCAGCAGCTTAGCACAGGGTAATTCACCCCTCCACTTT. Its translation: CASSLAQGNSPLHF. The V call is TRBV7-9, the J call TRBJ1-6; D possibly corresponds to TRBD1 (6 bases). The CDR3 runs to 14 residues. Between the trimmed V and J ends, which lost 0 bases and 6 bases, there was a span of 6 bases. The germline gives CDR1 SEHNR, CDR2 FQNEAQ (reference sequence). Based on the CDR3 plus reference TRBV7-9 and TRBJ1-6, the full variable domain is DTGVSQNPRHKITKRGQNVTFRCDPISEHNRLYWYRQTLGQGPEFLTYFQNEAQLEKSRLLSDRFSAERPKGSFSTLEIQRTEQGDSAMYLCASSLAQGNSPLHFGNGTRLTVT.

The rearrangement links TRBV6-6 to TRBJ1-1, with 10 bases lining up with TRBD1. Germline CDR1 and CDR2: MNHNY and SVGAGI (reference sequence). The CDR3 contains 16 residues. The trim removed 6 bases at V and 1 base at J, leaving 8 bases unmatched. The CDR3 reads CASSRGQGETNTEAFF. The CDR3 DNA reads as TGTGCCAGCAGCCGCGGACAGGGGGAGACGAACACTGAAGCTTTCTTT.

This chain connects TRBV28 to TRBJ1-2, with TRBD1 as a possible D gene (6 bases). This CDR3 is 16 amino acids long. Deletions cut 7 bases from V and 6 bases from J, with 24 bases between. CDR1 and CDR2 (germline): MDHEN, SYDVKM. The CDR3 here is CASTLGGALGRNGYTF. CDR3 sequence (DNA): TGTGCCAGCACCCTAGGGGGGGCATTGGGACGGAATGGCTACACCTTC.

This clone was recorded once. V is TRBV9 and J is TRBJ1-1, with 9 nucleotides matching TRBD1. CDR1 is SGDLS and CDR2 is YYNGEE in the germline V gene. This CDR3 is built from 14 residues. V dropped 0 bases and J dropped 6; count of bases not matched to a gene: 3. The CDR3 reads CASSVGTGDPEAFF. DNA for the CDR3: TGTGCCAGCAGCGTAGGGACAGGGGACCCTGAAGCTTTCTTT.

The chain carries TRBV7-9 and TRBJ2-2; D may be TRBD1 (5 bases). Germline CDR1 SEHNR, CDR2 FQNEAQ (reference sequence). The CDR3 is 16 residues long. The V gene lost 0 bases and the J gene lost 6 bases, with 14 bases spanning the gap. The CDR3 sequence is CASSLAGPEQAGELFF. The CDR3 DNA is TGTGCCAGCAGCTTAGCTGGACCCGAACAGGCCGGGGAGCTGTTTTTT.

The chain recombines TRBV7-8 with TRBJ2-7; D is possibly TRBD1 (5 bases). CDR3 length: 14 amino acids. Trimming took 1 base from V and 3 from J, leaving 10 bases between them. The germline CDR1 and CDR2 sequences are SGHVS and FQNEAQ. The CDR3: CASSLVPGHYEQYF. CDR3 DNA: TGTGCCAGCAGCTTAGTTCCAGGGCACTACGAGCAGTACTTC.

The CDR3 bases are TGTGCCAGCAGCTTGGCTGGGACAGGTCAAGAGACCCAGTACTTC. It yields the protein CASSLAGTGQETQYF. The chain uses TRBV5-6 and TRBJ2-5, with TRBD1 identical over 8 bases. Germline loops: CDR1 SGHDT, CDR2 YYEEEE. V dropped 0 bases and J dropped 2; count of bases not matched to a gene: 3. This CDR3 contains 15 residues.

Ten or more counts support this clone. The CDR3 nucleotides read TGTGCCAGCAGCTCCGGGAACGGTTCACCCCTCCACTTT. Its translation: CASSSGNGSPLHF. The chain has TRBV7-3 and TRBJ1-6; D remains unclear. Trimming took off 4 bases at V and 9 bases at J, with 10 bases between the two ends. Germline CDR1 reads SGHTA; CDR2 reads FQGTGA. The CDR3 contains 13 residues.

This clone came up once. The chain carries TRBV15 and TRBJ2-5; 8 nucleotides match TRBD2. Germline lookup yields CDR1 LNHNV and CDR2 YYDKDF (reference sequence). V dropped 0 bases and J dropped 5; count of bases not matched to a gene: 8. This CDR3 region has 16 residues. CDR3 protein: CATSRDAGLGSETQYF. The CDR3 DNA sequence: TGTGCCACCAGCAGAGATGCGGGACTAGGTTCGGAGACCCAGTACTTC.

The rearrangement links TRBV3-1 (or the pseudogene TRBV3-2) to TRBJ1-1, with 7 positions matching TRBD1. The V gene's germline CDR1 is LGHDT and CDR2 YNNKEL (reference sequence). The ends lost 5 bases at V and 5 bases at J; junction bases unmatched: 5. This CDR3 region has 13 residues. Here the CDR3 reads CASSFPGGTEAFF. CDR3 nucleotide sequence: TGTGCCAGCAGCTTCCCAGGGGGGACTGAAGCTTTCTTT.